This passage covers 27 T cell receptor beta chains from one sample sequenced in a study of blood T cell repertoires in COVID-19. The table came from immunoSEQ multiplex PCR; TCRdb's copy has only in-frame clones and leaves some out. The profile shows 120,000 to 150,000 clones, 80% to 85% of them singletons. The sequencing sample was made of PBMCs or T cells enriched from blood (not recorded which). Receptors were obtained from a man aged 40-50 years with acute COVID-19.

J is TRBJ1-1 and V is TRBV7-9, with D tentatively TRBD1 (5 bases). Germline CDR1 and CDR2: SEHNR and FQNEAQ (reference sequence). This CDR3 contains 15 residues. Trimming cost V 2 bases and J 4 bases, with 14 bases left between them. In DNA, the CDR3 is TGTGCCAGCAGCTTACTTGGTGGGACTAGCACTGAAGCTTTCTTT. Protein product: CASSLLGGTSTEAFF.

The chain combines TRBV6-5 with TRBJ1-4; tentatively, D is TRBD1 (5 bases). CDR1 is MNHEY and CDR2 is SVGAGI in the germline V gene. The germline V and J ends were trimmed by 10 bases and 3 bases, with 15 bases remaining between them. The CDR3 spans 14 residues. CDR3 DNA: TGTGCCACCTTTAAAGCGGGGGCTAATGAAAAACTGTTTTTT. This codes for CATFKAGANEKLFF.

The gene calls are TRBV28 and TRBJ2-1; D is possibly TRBD1 (5 bases). The V and J ends lost 2 bases and 0 bases respectively, with 8 bases between them. Germline V CDR1 and CDR2: MDHEN, SYDVKM. This CDR3 is 15 amino acids long. CDR3 loop: CASSLNQGSYNEQFF. The CDR3 DNA sequence: TGTGCCAGCAGTTTAAATCAGGGCTCCTACAATGAGCAGTTCTTC.

This sequence joins TRBV4-1 and TRBJ1-6, with unresolved D. The CDR3 loop spans 16 amino acids. Germline CDR1 and CDR2: MGHRA and YSYEKL. The ends were cut back, 0 bases at V and 0 bases at J, with 6 bases in the middle. CDR3 in DNA: TGCGCCAGCAGCCAAGAGACGGGCTCCTATAATTCACCCCTCCACTTT. It encodes CASSQETGSYNSPLHF.

The rearrangement joins TRBV30 to TRBJ2-7; the D is unclear. The CDR3 has 11 residues. The V gene lost 5 bases and the J gene lost 3 bases, with 8 bases spanning the gap. Germline CDR1 is GTSNPN and CDR2 is SVGIG (reference sequence). The CDR3 sequence is CAWDRSYEQYF. The CDR3 nucleotides are TGTGCCTGGGACCGCAGCTACGAGCAGTACTTC.

The chain recombines TRBV7-9 with TRBJ2-1; tentatively, D is TRBD1 (6 bases). Between the trimmed V and J ends, which lost 7 bases and 0 bases, there was a span of 16 bases. Germline CDR1 and CDR2: SEHNR and FQNEAQ (reference sequence). This CDR3 spans 16 amino acids. The CDR3 protein is CASNPEGTSSYNEQFF. CDR3 bases: TGTGCCAGCAACCCAGAAGGGACAAGCTCCTACAATGAGCAGTTCTTC. Complete variable domain (other parts from reference TRBV7-9 and TRBJ2-1): DTGVSQNPRHKITKRGQNVTFRCDPISEHNRLYWYRQTLGQGPEFLTYFQNEAQLEKSRLLSDRFSAERPKGSFSTLEIQRTEQGDSAMYLCASNPEGTSSYNEQFFGPGTRLTVL.

This clone was counted once. This chain uses TRBV7-7 with TRBJ2-2, with D hard to call. The CDR3 loop spans 14 amino acids. V lost 0 bases and J lost 3, with 5 bases in between. Germline V lookup: CDR1 SSHAT, CDR2 FNYEAQ (reference sequence). CDR3 DNA sequence: TGTGCCAGCAGCTTAGCGACTGACACCGGGGAGCTGTTTTTT. This gives the protein CASSLATDTGELFF.

The rearrangement uses TRBV11-2 and TRBJ2-2; possibly TRBD1 for D (5 bases). CDR3 length: 17 residues. The ends were cut back, 0 bases at V and 3 bases at J, with 14 bases in the middle. Germline V CDR1 and CDR2: SGHAT, FQNNGV. The CDR3 protein is CASSLDPGRADTGELFF. CDR3 coding DNA: TGTGCCAGCAGCTTAGATCCTGGCAGGGCTGACACCGGGGAGCTGTTTTTT.

The rearrangement uses TRBV6-5 and TRBJ1-2; the D gene is possibly TRBD1 (5 bases). V lost 7 bases, J lost 7 bases, and 19 bases lay in between. From germline, CDR1 is MNHEY and CDR2 SVGAGI. The CDR3 sequence is 14 residues long. CDR3 sequence: CASNLDTQVGGYTF. The CDR3 DNA follows: TGTGCCAGCAATTTGGACACTCAAGTTGGTGGCTACACCTTC.

The rearrangement joins TRBV5-8 to TRBJ2-3; 14 bases are shared with TRBD2. V lost 3 bases and J lost 2; bases outside the gene matches: 5. The CDR3 runs to 17 residues. Germline V CDR1 and CDR2: SGHTS, YDEGEE. Written as DNA, the CDR3 is TGTGCCAGCAGCTCTGGACTAGCGGGAGGTATCACAGATACGCAGTATTTT. Protein sequence: CASSSGLAGGITDTQYF. The variable domain in full, with the rest retrieved from reference TRBV5-8 and TRBJ2-3, is EAGVTQSPTHLIKTRGQQATLRCSPISGHTSVYWYQQALGLGLQFLLWYDEGEERNRGNFPPRFSGRQFPNYSSELNVNALELEDSALYLCASSSGLAGGITDTQYFGPGTRLTVL.

The V gene is TRBV7-8, the J gene TRBJ2-1; the match to TRBD2 covers 14 bases. The germline V gene has CDR1 SGHVS and CDR2 FQNEAQ. V gave up 5 bases and J gave up 9 bases; unmatched junction bases: 6. The CDR3 contains 15 residues. DNA of the CDR3: TGTGCCAGCAGCGTGGGACTAGCGGGAGTAGGTGAGCAGTTCTTC. This encodes CASSVGLAGVGEQFF. Variable domain in full (rest from reference TRBV7-8 and TRBJ2-1): GAGVSQSPRYKVAKRGQDVALRCDPISGHVSLFWYQQALGQGPEFLTYFQNEAQLDKSGLPSDRFFAERPEGSVSTLKIQRTQQEDSAVYLCASSVGLAGVGEQFFGPGTRLTVL.

This chain links TRBV20-1 with TRBJ1-2; D is unclear. V was trimmed by 3 bases and J by 4 bases, leaving 15 bases between them. CDR1 DFQATT and CDR2 SNEGSKA come from the germline V gene (reference sequence). The CDR3 extends over 14 amino acids. The CDR3, as DNA: TGCAGTGCTAGTCCGGGGAGAGGGCTCTATGGCTACACCTTC. Amino acid sequence: CSASPGRGLYGYTF.

The chain uses TRBV6-5 and TRBJ1-6; tentatively, D is TRBD1 (6 bases). V shed 6 bases and J shed 10 bases, with 16 bases lying between them. The CDR3 has 14 residues. Germline V gene sequence: CDR1 MNHEY, CDR2 SVGAGI. The DNA for the CDR3 is TGTGCCAGCAGCAGGGGAGAAGTGAGGTCACCCCTCCACTTT. This sequence encodes CASSRGEVRSPLHF.

The rearrangement uses TRBV7-2 and TRBJ2-6; D remains ambiguous. This CDR3 has 13 residues. The V end was cut by 7 bases, the J end by 4 bases, with 8 bases between. Germline assignment: CDR1 SGHTA and CDR2 FQGNSA. CDR3 nucleotides: TGTGCCAGCAACCCCTACGGGGCCAACGTCCTGACTTTC. It yields the protein CASNPYGANVLTF.

CDR3 sequence (DNA): TGTGCCACCAGCAGAGTACCCCGGGGTGCTCCCTACGAGCAGTACTTC. It yields the protein CATSRVPRGAPYEQYF. The chain is built from TRBV15 and TRBJ2-7, with D possibly being TRBD2 (5 bases). With 1 base removed from V and 2 bases from J, the gap between germline ends came to 15 bases. This CDR3 spans 16 amino acids. Germline V gene lookup returns CDR1 LNHNV and CDR2 YYDKDF (reference sequence).

The CDR3 protein is CASSFRRDGYTF. The CDR3 DNA is TGTGCCAGCAGTTTTCGCAGGGATGGCTACACCTTC. This rearrangement joins TRBV28 to TRBJ1-2; a weak D match, TRBD1 (5 bases). Germline CDR1 is MDHEN and CDR2 is SYDVKM. The CDR3 consists of 12 residues. Between the trimmed V and J ends, which lost 3 bases and 6 bases, there was a span of 8 bases.

This CDR3 is CARSAKQGSPPLHF. DNA of the CDR3: TGTGCCAGGTCGGCAAAGCAGGGGAGTCCACCCCTCCACTTT. V and J are TRBV19 and TRBJ1-6, with TRBD1 as a possible D gene (6 bases). The CDR3 covers 14 residues. Germline CDR1 LNHDA, CDR2 SQIVND (reference sequence). Trimming took off 9 bases at V and 11 bases at J, with 20 bases between the two ends.

The sample holds a few counts of this clone. This chain connects TRBV27 to TRBJ2-3, with 11 bases identical to TRBD1. J was trimmed by 1 base and V by 6 bases; bases with no gene match: 9. The CDR3 covers 17 residues. Germline CDR1 MNHEY, CDR2 SMNVEV (reference sequence). CDR3 in DNA: TGTGCCAGCAGGACTACCAGGACAGGGGGCGGCACAGATACGCAGTATTTT. This gives the protein CASRTTRTGGGTDTQYF.

The chain carries TRBV9 and TRBJ1-2; 7 nucleotides align to TRBD1. Germline V lookup: CDR1 SGDLS, CDR2 YYNGEE. The CDR3 has 17 residues. V trimming: 3 bases; J trimming: 5 bases; junction bases outside the gene matches: 16. The CDR3 loop is CASSAYEGARLGYGYTF. In DNA, the CDR3 is TGTGCCAGCAGCGCCTACGAGGGGGCCCGCCTCGGGTATGGCTACACCTTC.

This chain joins TRBV10-1 and TRBJ1-1; D is possibly TRBD1 (5 bases). Germline CDR1 WNHNN, CDR2 SYGVQD (reference sequence). V lost 5 bases to trimming and J lost 7 bases, with 11 bases between them. This CDR3 contains 12 residues. CDR3 nucleotide sequence: TGCGCCAGCAGTAATCCGGGACTTGAAGCTTTCTTT. It encodes CASSNPGLEAFF.

This chain links TRBV11-2 with TRBJ1-3; tentatively, D is TRBD1 (5 bases). The CDR3 loop spans 18 amino acids. Trimming removed 2 bases from V and 4 bases from J, with 21 bases in between. The V gene's germline CDR1 is SGHAT and CDR2 FQNNGV. CDR3 sequence: CASSLLGPRWTDGNTIYF. CDR3 DNA sequence: TGTGCCAGCAGCTTATTGGGGCCTCGGTGGACGGACGGAAACACCATATATTTT.

The V gene is TRBV3-1 (or the pseudogene TRBV3-2), the J gene TRBJ2-3; unclear D gene. This CDR3 comprises 14 residues. In germline, CDR1 is LGHDT, CDR2 YNNKEL (reference sequence). With 0 bases removed from V and 1 base from J, the gap between germline ends came to 5 bases. In DNA, the CDR3 is TGTGCCAGCAGCCAAGATATTGGCACAGATACGCAGTATTTT. As protein: CASSQDIGTDTQYF.

This chain links TRBV10-2 with TRBJ2-7, with D possibly being TRBD2 (6 bases). The CDR3 is made up of 13 amino acids. Trimming removed 2 bases at V and 2 bases at J, with 7 bases between. The germline gives CDR1 WSHSY, CDR2 SAAADI. CDR3 bases: TGCGCCAGCAGTGAGGGGACTCCCTACGAGCAGTACTTC. Translating it yields CASSEGTPYEQYF.

This chain joins TRBV6-5 and TRBJ1-1, with D possibly being TRBD1 (6 bases). Germline CDR1 MNHEY, CDR2 SVGAGI. The V and J ends lost 4 bases and 0 bases respectively, with 12 bases between them. This CDR3 has 15 residues. The CDR3 DNA sequence: TGTGCCAGCAGTTCACCGACAGGCTTGAACACTGAAGCTTTCTTT. Protein sequence: CASSSPTGLNTEAFF.

This chain links TRBV7-2 with TRBJ1-2; tentatively, D is TRBD1 (5 bases). CDR1 is SGHTA, CDR2 FQGNSA, per germline. Trimming took off 5 bases at V and 3 bases at J, with 16 bases between the two ends. The CDR3 spans 15 residues. CDR3 protein: CASSPQGFLDYGYTF. CDR3 nucleotide sequence: TGTGCCAGCAGCCCTCAGGGTTTTTTAGACTATGGCTACACCTTC.

This chain links TRBV27 with TRBJ2-7; 7 nucleotides match TRBD2. This CDR3 is 14 amino acids long. The germline gives CDR1 MNHEY, CDR2 SMNVEV (reference sequence). V gave up 4 bases and J gave up 3 bases; unmatched junction bases: 6. CDR3 in amino acids: CASSSLTSLYEQYF. The CDR3, as DNA: TGTGCCAGCAGTTCCTTGACTAGCCTCTACGAGCAGTACTTC.

A few counts support this clone. This chain uses TRBV18 with TRBJ2-1; tentatively, D is TRBD1 (6 bases). The CDR3 runs to 14 residues. Trimming took off 6 bases at V and 10 bases at J, with 19 bases between the two ends. In germline, CDR1 is KGHSH, CDR2 LQKENI. The DNA for the CDR3 is TGTGCCAGCTCGCCCTTGGGGGCCAAGGAGGAGCAGTTCTTC. Its protein product is CASSPLGAKEEQFF.